This T cell receptor beta chain came from a study of T-cell memory formation after mild COVID-19. Study-wide background: Clusters of TCRs were largely donor specific.

Trimming at V came to 2 bases and at J to 7 bases, leaving 11 bases not matched to a gene. CDR3 size: 15 residues. Germline V gene lookup returns CDR1 SGDLS and CDR2 YYNGEE. Overall study findings and caveats: Chiefly within CM and EM were the contracting CD4+ clones; CD8+ ones were within EMRA.

As regards this clonotype: Its target is unknown.

A 5'RACE reaction primed in the constant segment made cDNA libraries of TCR alpha and TCR beta, and these carried sample barcodes and UMIs. TCRdb re-called the 5' RACE reads through MiXCR, storing one row per CDR3 protein. The table lists a few hundred thousand distinct CDR3 sequences, roughly 20% of them singletons, with under 15% in the top ten. Sequenced input: PBMCs or a T cell subset sorted from them (not recorded which). This chain connects TRBV9 to TRBJ2-7; 8 bases match TRBD1. This receptor was taken from an adult woman who had mild COVID-19 (a few samples of this study predate the infection). Cell type and time point are not known. This chain's CDR3 is CASSVTGASAWEQYF. Written as DNA, the CDR3 is TGTGCCAGCAGCGTGACAGGGGCGTCGGCTTGGGAGCAGTACTTC. The full variable domain, with the rest looked up from reference TRBV9 and TRBJ2-7, is DSGVTQTPKHLITATGQRVTLRCSPRSGDLSVYWYQQSLDQGLQFLIQYYNGEERAKGNILERFSAQQFPDLHSELNLSSLELGDSALYFCASSVTGASAWEQYFGPGTRLTVT.